This TCR beta chain was sequenced during a study of T cells and Merkel cell carcinoma outcomes. In its sample, this clone was seen a few times. As yet, its antigen is unknown. Study outcomes and limitations: Merkel cell carcinoma outcomes were reportedly predicted by repertoire and T-cell density.

The ends were cut back, 0 bases at V and 7 bases at J, with 7 bases in the middle. This CDR3 contains 12 residues. Per germline, CDR1 SGHNT and CDR2 YYREEE (reference sequence). Measured with immunoSEQ multiplex PCR; TCRdb has only the in-frame clones, and not every one. The repertoire holds some 6,000 clones, with 65% to 80% as singletons. Sequencing used tumor tissue from Merkel cell carcinoma. V gene TRBV5-4 combines with J gene TRBJ1-1; D is undetermined. This TCR was recovered from a human donor with Merkel cell carcinoma. Some clones in this sample may be carry-over from other donors' samples. CDR3 amino acids: CASSLVTGEAFF. CDR3 sequence (DNA): TGTGCCAGCAGCTTGGTGACGGGTGAAGCTTTCTTT.